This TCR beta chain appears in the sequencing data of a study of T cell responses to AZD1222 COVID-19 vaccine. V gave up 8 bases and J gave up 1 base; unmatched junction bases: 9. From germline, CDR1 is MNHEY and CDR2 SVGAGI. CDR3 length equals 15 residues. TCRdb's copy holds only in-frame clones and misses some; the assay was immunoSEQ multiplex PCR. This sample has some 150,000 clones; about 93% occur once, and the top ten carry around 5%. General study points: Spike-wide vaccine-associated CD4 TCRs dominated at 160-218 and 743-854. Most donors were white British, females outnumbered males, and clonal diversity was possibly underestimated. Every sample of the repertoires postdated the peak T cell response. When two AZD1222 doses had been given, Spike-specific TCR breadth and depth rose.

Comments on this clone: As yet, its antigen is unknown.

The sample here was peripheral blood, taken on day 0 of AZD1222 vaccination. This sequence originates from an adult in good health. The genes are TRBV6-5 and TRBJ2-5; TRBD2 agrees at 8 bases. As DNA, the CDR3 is TGTGCCAGCGGTAGTAGCGGGACACTCCAAGAGACCCAGTACTTC. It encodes CASGSSGTLQETQYF.